The 8 T cell receptor beta chains presented below share a single source sample, sequenced in a study of cytomegalovirus exposure and HLA in healthy donors. TCRdb's copy holds only in-frame clones and misses some; the assay was immunoSEQ multiplex PCR. Among some 190,000 clones listed, around nine tenths were seen once. Material for sequencing was PBMCs. These receptors all stem from a man aged 25-40 years in good health and CMV-seropositive.

The CDR3: CASSYRGANYGYTF. CDR3 coding DNA: TGTGCCAGCAGTTATCGGGGAGCTAACTATGGCTACACCTTC. The genes are TRBV6-5 and TRBJ1-2; no definite D call. The germline V and J ends were trimmed by 3 bases and 0 bases, with 8 bases remaining between them. This CDR3 has 14 residues. CDR1 and CDR2 (germline): MNHEY, SVGAGI.

The J gene is TRBJ2-3, the V gene TRBV5-8, with 8 nucleotides matching TRBD2. The CDR3 runs 16 residues. With V trimmed by 1 base and J by 4 bases, 8 bases remained unmatched. CDR1 SGHTS and CDR2 YDEGEE come from the germline V gene. The CDR3 is CASSLSRTSPADTQYF. The CDR3 DNA follows: TGTGCCAGCAGCTTGAGCAGGACTAGCCCCGCAGATACGCAGTATTTT.

V usage is TRBV27 and J usage is TRBJ1-5; TRBD1 matches 8 bases. Per the germline V gene, CDR1 is MNHEY and CDR2 is SMNVEV (reference sequence). The CDR3 is 13 residues long. Losses at the gene ends were 4 bases for V and 6 bases for J; bases not matched to a gene: 2. CDR3 amino acids: CASSSTGVQPQHF. In DNA form, the CDR3 reads TGTGCCAGCAGTTCGACAGGGGTTCAGCCCCAGCATTTT.

This clone was counted once. V is TRBV6-5 and J is TRBJ2-1, with D maybe TRBD1 (5 bases). The V gene lost 0 bases and the J gene lost 9 bases, with 9 bases spanning the gap. The germline gives CDR1 MNHEY, CDR2 SVGAGI. This CDR3 is built from 13 residues. The CDR3 is CASSYSKGSEQFF. CDR3 bases: TGTGCCAGCAGTTACTCTAAGGGGTCTGAGCAGTTCTTC.

Concerning this clone: This sample includes further DNA sequences coding for the same CDR3. The rearrangement joins TRBV18 to TRBJ2-3, with D unclear. This CDR3 region has 12 residues. CDR1 KGHSH and CDR2 LQKENI come from the germline V gene. Trimming pared 2 bases from V and 2 bases from J, leaving 2 bases between. CDR3 sequence: CASSPYTDTQYF. CDR3 nucleotides: TGTGCCAGCTCACCATACACAGATACGCAGTATTTT.

The chain employs TRBV5-4 and TRBJ1-1; D may be TRBD1 (6 bases). Germline assignment: CDR1 SGHNT and CDR2 YYREEE (reference sequence). CDR3 length: 13 residues. V lost 3 bases and J 4 bases, leaving 10 bases between the germline ends. This chain's CDR3 is CASSSQGLTEAFF. In DNA, the CDR3 is TGTGCCAGCAGCTCACAGGGACTCACTGAAGCTTTCTTT.

The gene calls are TRBV28 and TRBJ1-3; 7 bases align to TRBD1. Germline V gene data show CDR1 as MDHEN and CDR2 as SYDVKM. Trimming took 6 bases from V and 0 from J; bases not matched to a gene: 5. This CDR3 has 15 residues. The CDR3 reads CASSKTGFSGNTIYF. CDR3 nucleotides: TGTGCCAGCAGCAAGACAGGGTTCTCTGGAAACACCATATATTTT.

Only one count was recorded for this clone. V gene TRBV7-9 combines with J gene TRBJ2-7; maybe TRBD1 (6 bases). CDR1 is SEHNR and CDR2 is FQNEAQ in the germline V gene (reference sequence). The length of the CDR3 is 16 residues. Between the trimmed V and J ends, which lost 1 base and 1 base, there was a span of 14 bases. This CDR3 is CASSLGNRVGSYEQYF. The CDR3 nucleotides are TGTGCCAGCAGCTTAGGTAACAGGGTTGGTTCCTACGAGCAGTACTTC. Full variable domain (outside the CDR3, taken from reference TRBV7-9 and TRBJ2-7): DTGVSQNPRHKITKRGQNVTFRCDPISEHNRLYWYRQTLGQGPEFLTYFQNEAQLEKSRLLSDRFSAERPKGSFSTLEIQRTEQGDSAMYLCASSLGNRVGSYEQYFGPGTRLTVT.